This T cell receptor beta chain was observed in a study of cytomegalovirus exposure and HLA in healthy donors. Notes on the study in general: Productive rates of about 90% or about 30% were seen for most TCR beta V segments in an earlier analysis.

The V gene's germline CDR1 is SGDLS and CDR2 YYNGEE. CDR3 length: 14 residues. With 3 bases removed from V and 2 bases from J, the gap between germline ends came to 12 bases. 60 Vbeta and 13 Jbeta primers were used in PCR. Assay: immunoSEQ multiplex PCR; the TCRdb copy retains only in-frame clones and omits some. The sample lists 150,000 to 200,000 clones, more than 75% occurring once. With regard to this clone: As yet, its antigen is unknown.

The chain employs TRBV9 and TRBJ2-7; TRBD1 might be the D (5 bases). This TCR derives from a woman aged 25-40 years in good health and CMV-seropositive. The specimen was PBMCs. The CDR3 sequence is CASSETEAAYEQYF. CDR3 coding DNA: TGTGCCAGCAGCGAGACAGAGGCTGCCTACGAGCAGTACTTC.